The rows below give T cell receptor beta chains drawn from one sample of a study of blood T cell repertoires in COVID-19. Data came from immunoSEQ multiplex PCR; TCRdb stores just in-frame clones and leaves some out. The sample records around 160,000 clones, nearly 80% being singletons. The sample consisted of peripheral blood. These receptors originate from a woman aged 80 or over with acute or convalescent COVID-19. Both conserved end residues are part of each CDR3. Fields, in order: J gene, V gene, D gene, clone size, CDR3 protein, CDR3 DNA. The D gene is left open where the match is weak. Clone sizes are given selectively: once, few, many, or a class where the clone is expanded.

>TRBJ2-7|TRBV7-2|.|.
CASSPRQGGREQYF
TGTGCCAGCAGCCCGAGACAGGGAGGTCGGGAGCAGTACTTC
>TRBJ1-1|TRBV7-2|TRBD1|.
CASSRTGNTEAFF
TGTGCCAGCAGCCGGACAGGGAACACTGAAGCTTTCTTT
>TRBJ2-5|TRBV27|TRBD1|.
CASSLSGQAWETQYF
TGTGCCAGCAGTTTATCTGGACAGGCCTGGGAGACCCAGTACTTC
>TRBJ1-5|TRBV28|TRBD1|few
CASSSTGQGLGSNQPQHF
TGTGCCAGCAGTTCAACTGGACAGGGCCTAGGTAGCAATCAGCCCCAGCATTTT
>TRBJ1-1|TRBV6-5|.|.
CASSPAGQGVTEAFF
TGTGCCAGCAGTCCCGCGGGGCAGGGCGTCACTGAAGCTTTCTTT
>TRBJ2-1|TRBV2|TRBD2|few
CASTLGTSMYNEQFF
TGTGCCAGCACCCTCGGGACTAGTATGTACAATGAGCAGTTCTTC
>TRBJ2-1|TRBV12-3/TRBV12-4|TRBD1|.
CASSPTGVVQFF
TGTGCCAGCAGCCCCACAGGGGTGGTGCAGTTCTTC
>TRBJ1-4|TRBV2|TRBD1|.
CASSLTGEAEKLFF
TGTGCCAGCAGTCTGACAGGGGAAGCTGAAAAACTGTTTTTT
>TRBJ2-3|TRBV18|.|.
CASSQRGREADTQYF
TGTGCCAGCTCCCAGCGTGGCAGGGAGGCAGATACGCAGTATTTT
>TRBJ2-5|TRBV5-1|.|.
CASSLTGRVQETQYF
TGCGCCAGCAGCTTGACAGGGAGGGTCCAAGAGACCCAGTACTTC
>TRBJ1-1|TRBV5-1|.|.
CASSGFTGRRTIGTEAFF
TGCGCCAGCAGCGGGTTTACGGGACGAAGGACTATTGGCACTGAAGCTTTCTTT
>TRBJ1-1|TRBV3-1/TRBV3-2|TRBD1|.
CASSPRQGAGYTEAFF
TGTGCCAGCAGCCCAAGACAGGGGGCGGGGTACACTGAAGCTTTCTTT
>TRBJ2-3|TRBV4-1|TRBD1|.
CASSQTGADTQYF
TGCGCCAGCAGCCAAACAGGGGCAGATACGCAGTATTTT
>TRBJ2-5|TRBV6-1|.|.
CAGCRGRGETQYF
TGTGCCGGTTGTCGGGGGAGAGGGGAGACCCAGTACTTC
>TRBJ1-6|TRBV18|.|once
CASSPPGTEPLHF
TGTGCCAGCTCACCGCCAGGGACTGAACCCCTCCACTTT
>TRBJ2-5|TRBV28|TRBD2|few
CATKERGQETQYF
TGTGCCACGAAAGAGCGGGGGCAAGAGACCCAGTACTTC
>TRBJ1-2|TRBV28|.|.
CASSVGSGGYTF
TGTGCCAGCAGTGTAGGTTCGGGGGGCTACACCTTC
>TRBJ2-5|TRBV3-1/TRBV3-2|.|.
CASSFPQGTQYF
TGTGCCAGTAGCTTCCCCCAGGGGACCCAGTACTTC
>TRBJ1-1|TRBV6-2/TRBV6-3|.|few
CASSGLGPTLNTEAFF
TGTGCCAGCAGTGGGCTGGGGCCTACACTGAACACTGAAGCTTTCTTT
>TRBJ2-7|TRBV7-8|.|.
CASARWGGGYEQYF
TGTGCCAGCGCGCGTTGGGGGGGCGGATACGAGCAGTACTTC
>TRBJ1-5|TRBV19|.|.
CASSIWQGGVQPQHF
TGTGCCAGTAGTATTTGGCAGGGCGGGGTTCAGCCCCAGCATTTT
>TRBJ2-3|TRBV5-1|TRBD1|.
CASSLGQERGDTQYF
TGCGCCAGCAGCCTGGGACAGGAGAGGGGAGATACGCAGTATTTT
>TRBJ1-1|TRBV4-1|TRBD1|few
CASSNTGTGGTEAFF
TGCGCCAGCAGCAACACCGGGACAGGGGGCACTGAAGCTTTCTTT
>TRBJ1-1|TRBV2|.|many
CASSEAWSNTEAFF
TGTGCCAGCAGTGAAGCGTGGAGTAACACTGAAGCTTTCTTT
>TRBJ2-1|TRBV30|.|once
CAWSTSFNEQFF
TGTGCCTGGAGTACTTCTTTTAATGAGCAGTTCTTC
>TRBJ2-2|TRBV11-2|TRBD2|.
CASSSASGTGELFF
TGTGCCAGCAGCTCGGCTAGCGGGACCGGGGAGCTGTTTTTT
>TRBJ2-2|TRBV7-3|TRBD2|.
CASSLNSPRGTGELFF
TGTGCCAGCAGCCTTAACAGCCCGCGGGGGACCGGGGAGCTGTTTTTT